The 27 T cell receptor beta chains below were found in one sample sequenced in a study of OX40 agonist ivuxolimab in advanced cancers. Using immunoSEQ multiplex PCR, the repertoire was profiled, and TCRdb retains in-frame clones only, with some absent. The profile shows more than 50,000 clones, about 82% of them singletons. The specimen was CD4+ or CD8+ T cells sorted from blood, collected in a trial of the OX40 agonist ivuxolimab. The receptors derive from an adult with an advanced solid tumor such as melanoma, head and neck, liver or kidney cancer.

The chain uses TRBV5-4 and TRBJ2-5; no clear D. The CDR3 is 15 amino acids. V gave up 0 bases and J gave up 5 bases, with 14 bases separating them. The germline V gene encodes CDR1 SGHNT and CDR2 YYREEE (reference sequence). The CDR3 spells CASSLGGLGWETQYF. In DNA, the CDR3 is TGTGCCAGCAGCTTGGGGGGTTTGGGGTGGGAGACCCAGTACTTC.

This clone was seen only a few times. This chain uses TRBV7-9 with TRBJ1-2; a weak D match, TRBD1 (5 bases). Germline CDR1 and CDR2: SEHNR and FQNEAQ (reference sequence). CDR3 length equals 12 residues. V was trimmed by 5 bases and J by 5 bases, leaving 9 bases between them. The CDR3 DNA follows: TGTGCCAGCAGCGCTCAGGGTTATGGCTACACCTTC. Translated, it gives CASSAQGYGYTF.

The chain uses TRBV29-1 and TRBJ2-3; D is possibly TRBD1 (6 bases). The CDR3 is made up of 14 amino acids. Germline V lookup: CDR1 SQVTM, CDR2 ANQGSEA. Trimming left V 3 bases short and J 1 base short, with 11 bases between. The DNA of the CDR3 is TGCAGCGTTGAGTCCGAGGGGGGCACAGATACGCAGTATTTT. Encoded protein: CSVESEGGTDTQYF.

This clone showed up just a few times. CDR3 loop: CSGKRETQYF. CDR3 in DNA: TGCAGTGGCAAGAGAGAGACCCAGTACTTC. The rearrangement uses TRBV20-1 and TRBJ2-5, with D hard to call. With 7 bases removed from V and 4 bases from J, the gap between germline ends came to 7 bases. The length of the CDR3 is 10 residues. Germline V gene sequence: CDR1 DFQATT, CDR2 SNEGSKA (reference sequence).

The gene calls are TRBV6-5 and TRBJ1-5; the match to TRBD1 covers 7 bases. Germline V gene data show CDR1 as MNHEY and CDR2 as SVGAGI. This CDR3 is built from 15 residues. The trim removed 2 bases at V and 1 base at J, leaving 2 bases unmatched. The CDR3 spells CASSYGQVSNQPQHF. CDR3 nucleotides: TGTGCCAGCAGTTACGGACAGGTCAGCAATCAGCCCCAGCATTTT.

The chain joins TRBV27 to TRBJ1-2, with D uncertain. The CDR3 sequence is 15 residues long. Trimming stripped 0 bases from V and 4 bases from J, with 12 bases between. Germline V CDR1 and CDR2: MNHEY, SMNVEV (reference sequence). In nucleotides, the CDR3 is TGTGCCAGCAGTTTATCCCGACACCAAACCTATGGCTACACCTTC. It is translated as CASSLSRHQTYGYTF.

J is TRBJ2-5 and V is TRBV11-2; 14 bases are shared with TRBD2. V was clipped by 5 bases and J by 5 bases; unmatched bases: 7. In germline, CDR1 is SGHAT, CDR2 FQNNGV. The CDR3 has 16 residues. CDR3 amino acids: CASSGRLAGGLETQYF. DNA for the CDR3: TGTGCCAGCAGCGGACGACTAGCGGGGGGGCTGGAGACCCAGTACTTC.

This chain connects TRBV7-2 to TRBJ2-1; D unclear. Trimming cost V 5 bases and J 0 bases, with 8 bases left between them. The CDR3 has 14 amino acids. Germline-derived CDR1 and CDR2 are SGHTA and FQGNSA. Here the CDR3 reads CASSADFSYNEQFF. CDR3 DNA sequence: TGTGCCAGCAGCGCCGACTTCTCCTACAATGAGCAGTTCTTC.

The V gene is TRBV5-1, the J gene TRBJ1-1; 7 bases map to TRBD1. J was trimmed by 7 bases and V by 4 bases; bases with no gene match: 10. CDR3 length: 14 residues. Looked up from germline, CDR1 is SGHRS and CDR2 is YFSETQ. In DNA form, the CDR3 reads TGCGCCAGCAGCGAGTCGGCAGGGGGTTTTGAAGCTTTCTTT. It is translated as CASSESAGGFEAFF.

V usage is TRBV5-1 and J usage is TRBJ2-3; 13 nucleotides match TRBD2. The length of the CDR3 is 16 residues. The V segment lost 0 bases and the J segment 4 bases; nucleotides outside the gene matches: 2. Germline V gives CDR1 SGHRS, CDR2 YFSETQ. The CDR3 loop reads CASSLGLAGGPDTQYF. The CDR3 DNA follows: TGCGCCAGCAGCTTGGGACTAGCGGGGGGCCCAGATACGCAGTATTTT.

This clone was seen a few times. This chain joins TRBV20-1 and TRBJ2-5; D call uncertain. The V gene's germline CDR1 is DFQATT and CDR2 SNEGSKA (reference sequence). V gave up 2 bases and J gave up 3 bases, with 1 base separating them. The length of the CDR3 is 10 residues. The CDR3 reads CSARKETQYF. The CDR3 bases are TGCAGTGCTAGAAAAGAGACCCAGTACTTC.

On this clone itself: Other DNA sequences of this sample code for an identical CDR3. V usage is TRBV9 and J usage is TRBJ2-5; a possible D gene is TRBD1 (5 bases). The CDR3 totals 13 residues. Looked up from germline, CDR1 is SGDLS and CDR2 is YYNGEE. V was cut by 0 bases and J by 2 bases, with 5 bases left in between. DNA of the CDR3: TGTGCCAGCAGCGTAGGACAGCAAGAGACCCAGTACTTC. This sequence encodes CASSVGQQETQYF. The variable domain in full, with the rest retrieved from reference TRBV9 and TRBJ2-5, is DSGVTQTPKHLITATGQRVTLRCSPRSGDLSVYWYQQSLDQGLQFLIQYYNGEERAKGNILERFSAQQFPDLHSELNLSSLELGDSALYFCASSVGQQETQYFGPGTRLLVL.

The chain uses TRBV5-1 and TRBJ2-2; D is possibly TRBD2 (5 bases). CDR3 length equals 16 residues. Trimming took 0 bases from V and 6 from J, leaving 15 bases between them. Germline CDR1 and CDR2: SGHRS and YFSETQ. CDR3 amino acids: CASSLVERPASGELFF. Here the CDR3 DNA reads TGCGCCAGCAGCTTGGTCGAGCGGCCAGCCTCCGGGGAGCTGTTTTTT.

This clone was recorded a few times. The chain is built from TRBV5-1 and TRBJ2-3, with D possibly TRBD2 on 5 matching bases. The germline V gene encodes CDR1 SGHRS and CDR2 YFSETQ. The CDR3 spans 15 residues. With 2 bases removed from V and 2 bases from J, the gap between germline ends came to 12 bases. CDR3 DNA sequence: TGCGCCAGCAGCTTTGCGGGTCCCTACACAGATACGCAGTATTTT. Protein: CASSFAGPYTDTQYF.

The rearrangement joins TRBV9 to TRBJ1-2; D gene unclear. Looked up from germline, CDR1 is SGDLS and CDR2 is YYNGEE. The CDR3 sequence is 13 residues long. Trimming removed 5 bases from V and 7 bases from J, with 15 bases in between. The CDR3 loop reads CASSSTSVSGYTF. CDR3 sequence (DNA): TGTGCCAGCAGTAGTACATCAGTCAGTGGCTACACCTTC.

The V and J genes are TRBV6-5 and TRBJ1-2; D possibly corresponds to TRBD1 (5 bases). Germline V CDR1 and CDR2: MNHEY, SVGAGI. Trimming stripped 7 bases from V and 8 bases from J, with 17 bases between. This CDR3 spans 13 amino acids. For the CDR3, the DNA is TGTGCCAGCACCAGAGGGGCTCTTGGAGGCTACACCTTC. Encoded protein: CASTRGALGGYTF.

This chain links TRBV5-8 with TRBJ1-6; D is perhaps TRBD1 (6 bases). Deletions cut 3 bases from V and 3 bases from J, with 22 bases between. Germline values: CDR1 SGHTS, CDR2 YDEGEE. CDR3 length equals 19 residues. DNA for the CDR3: TGTGCCAGCAGCTCCCACCGACGTTGGGGGCTGAACTATAATTCACCCCTCCACTTT. It specifies CASSSHRRWGLNYNSPLHF.

The CDR3 nucleotides read TGTGCCAGCAGTGATGGGACAGGGGTTCCGAACACTGAAGCTTTCTTT. Translating gives CASSDGTGVPNTEAFF. The chain employs TRBV6-1 and TRBJ1-1; 10 nucleotides match TRBD1. This CDR3 has 16 residues. Trimming at V came to 3 bases and at J to 1 base, leaving 5 bases not matched to a gene. The germline V gene encodes CDR1 MNHNS and CDR2 SASEGT.

Concerning this clone: A junction end diverges from the germline sequence, so it may reflect a read error. This chain links TRBV5-1 with TRBJ1-2; D is unclear. CDR3 size: 13 residues. Germline-derived CDR1 and CDR2 are SGHRS and YFSETQ. CDR3 bases: TGCGCCAGCAGATTGGAGGCGCGGGATGGCTACACCTTC. Translating it yields CASRLEARDGYTF.

This chain joins TRBV6-6 and TRBJ2-1; 9 bases agree with TRBD2. The CDR3 totals 14 residues. V shed 10 bases and J 6 bases; nucleotides not matched to a gene: 10. Germline V gene sequence: CDR1 MNHNY, CDR2 SVGAGI (reference sequence). DNA for the CDR3: TGTGCCACTGCAGTGGAGCGGGGGGTCAATGAGCAGTTCTTC. Translating gives CATAVERGVNEQFF.

The V gene is TRBV19, the J gene TRBJ2-7; 12 bases agree with TRBD2. The CDR3 spans 16 residues. CDR1 and CDR2 from the germline V gene are LNHDA and SQIVND (reference sequence). V gave up 3 bases and J gave up 0 bases; unmatched junction bases: 3. The CDR3 reads CASSIWGLAGSYEQYF. In DNA, the CDR3 is TGTGCCAGTAGTATCTGGGGACTAGCGGGCTCCTACGAGCAGTACTTC.

The J gene is TRBJ2-5, the V gene TRBV10-3; D possibly corresponds to TRBD2 (6 bases). V shed 4 bases and J shed 5 bases, with 17 bases lying between them. Germline lookup yields CDR1 ENHRY and CDR2 SYGVKD. The CDR3 has 15 amino acids. CDR3 region: CAISGGLREEETQYF. In DNA, the CDR3 is TGTGCCATCAGTGGGGGACTCAGGGAGGAGGAGACCCAGTACTTC.

This sequence joins TRBV7-2 and TRBJ2-1; TRBD1 agrees at 9 bases. V was clipped by 1 base and J by 7 bases; unmatched bases: 2. The CDR3 sequence is 14 residues long. Germline V gives CDR1 SGHTA, CDR2 FQGNSA. Written as DNA, the CDR3 is TGTGCCAGCAGCTTAGACAGGGGGCGTAATGAGCAGTTCTTC. Translated, it gives CASSLDRGRNEQFF.

The chain employs TRBV9 and TRBJ1-6; D unresolved. The CDR3 totals 15 residues. Germline V gene data show CDR1 as SGDLS and CDR2 as YYNGEE. V was pared by 2 bases and J by 4 bases, with 10 bases between. CDR3 nucleotides: TGTGCCAGCAGCGTGAATGGGGAATATAATTCACCCCTCCACTTT. Amino acid sequence: CASSVNGEYNSPLHF.

In the case of this clone: One junction end disagrees with the germline gene, perhaps due to a read error. The chain carries TRBV4-2 and TRBJ1-2; D unclear. Germline loops: CDR1 LGHNA, CDR2 YNFKEQ. The CDR3 is 12 amino acids. In DNA, the CDR3 is TGTGCCAGCAGCCAAATCAGCGGGTCTCCCACGTTC. Its protein is CASSQISGSPTF.

The count of this clone is one. The gene calls are TRBV11-3 and TRBJ2-3; 8 nucleotides match TRBD2. This CDR3 has 15 residues. Per germline, CDR1 SGHNT and CDR2 YENEEA. The V and J ends lost 3 bases and 1 base, in that order; junction bases with no gene match: 3. The DNA for the CDR3 is TGTGCCAGCAGCTTTAACGGGGGGGGCACAGATACGCAGTATTTT. Protein product: CASSFNGGGTDTQYF. Complete variable domain (other parts from reference TRBV11-3 and TRBJ2-3): EAGVVQSPRYKIIEKKQPVAFWCNPISGHNTLYWYLQNLGQGPELLIRYENEEAVDDSQLPKDRFSAERLKGVDSTLKIQPAELGDSAVYLCASSFNGGGTDTQYFGPGTRLTVL.

The gene calls are TRBV5-8 and TRBJ1-4; TRBD1 might be the D (5 bases). V was clipped by 3 bases and J by 8 bases, with 23 bases between them. The CDR3 covers 17 residues. Germline assignment: CDR1 SGHTS and CDR2 YDEGEE. This CDR3 reads CASSSQESGTGREKLFF. CDR3 in DNA: TGTGCCAGCAGCTCCCAGGAGTCGGGGACCGGTAGGGAAAAACTGTTTTTT. Drawing the rest from reference TRBV5-8 and TRBJ1-4, the complete variable domain is EAGVTQSPTHLIKTRGQQATLRCSPISGHTSVYWYQQALGLGLQFLLWYDEGEERNRGNFPPRFSGRQFPNYSSELNVNALELEDSALYLCASSSQESGTGREKLFFGSGTQLSVL.